This T cell receptor beta chain comes out of a study of blood T cell repertoires in COVID-19. About the research overall: Sites across the United States, Italy and Spain contributed samples from acute and convalescent COVID-19. The cDNA or gDNA used as material had been derived from T cells, B-cell-depleted T cells, or PBMCs.

V gave up 3 bases and J gave up 6 bases; unmatched junction bases: 12. Per the germline V gene, CDR1 is SGDLS and CDR2 is YYNGEE. CDR3 length: 16 residues. In the authors' methods: The authors estimated nucleated cell counts from reference gene primer amplification. Sequencing was performed with immunoSEQ multiplex PCR; in TCRdb, only in-frame clones are kept and a portion is missing. V and J calls and clone size are those listed in that table; D and trimming were worked out from the DNA. The table includes 280,000 or so clones, approximately 86% detected once. The V call is TRBV9, the J call TRBJ1-2; 9 bases align to TRBD1. The sample taken for sequencing was peripheral blood. The receptor comes from a man younger than 35 with active or convalescent COVID-19. Here the CDR3 reads CASSGRQGVLFNGYTF. CDR3 bases: TGTGCCAGCAGCGGCCGACAGGGGGTGTTATTTAATGGCTACACCTTC. The full variable domain, completed using reference TRBV9 and TRBJ1-2, is DSGVTQTPKHLITATGQRVTLRCSPRSGDLSVYWYQQSLDQGLQFLIQYYNGEERAKGNILERFSAQQFPDLHSELNLSSLELGDSALYFCASSGRQGVLFNGYTFGSGTRLTVV.